The sequence of this TCR beta chain was determined in a study of T-cell reconstitution after alpha-beta-depleted transplantation in children. The study, taken as a whole, reports: There were some patients whose high TCRbeta diversity at day 60 came from surviving recipient T cells and thymic progenitors. At one year after transplant, newly produced T cells mostly accounted for T-cell counts and diversity.

V was clipped by 4 bases and J by 0 bases; unmatched bases: 7. Germline V CDR1 and CDR2: MGHDK, SYGVNS. This CDR3 has 16 residues. This clonotype was counted a few times. The antigen is undetermined. The TCRbeta library incorporated unique molecular identifiers. TCRdb re-called the PCR reads with MiXCR, one entry per CDR3 protein. The sample shows around 670,000 distinct CDR3 sequences, 10% to 15% of them seen only once. This sample comprised PBMCs, obtained before TCRalphabeta/CD19-depleted stem cell transplant. The sequence was collected from a girl aged 2-10 years with congenital amegakaryocytic thrombocytopenia, due to receive a stem cell transplant. This sequence joins TRBV25-1 and TRBJ1-1; 8 bases are shared with TRBD1. CDR3 protein: CASSGDTGQVNTEAFF. DNA for the CDR3: TGTGCCAGCAGTGGCGATACGGGACAGGTGAACACTGAAGCTTTCTTT.